Below are 3 T cell receptor beta chains sequenced from a single sample in a study of blood T cell repertoires in COVID-19. The assay was immunoSEQ multiplex PCR, and TCRdb's table has in-frame clones only and misses some. The table shows under 250,000 clones, with around nine tenths occurring only once. The source material was peripheral blood. These receptors all stem from a man between 60 and 70 years old with COVID-19, enrolled during active disease.

In DNA form, the CDR3 reads TGTGCCAGTAGTCCGGGACAGGGATCGGCTGGGGCCAACGTCCTGACTTTC. This gives the protein CASSPGQGSAGANVLTF. The chain uses TRBV19 and TRBJ2-6, with 9 bases identical to TRBD1. Trimming took 5 bases from V and 2 from J; bases not matched to a gene: 7. Germline assignment: CDR1 LNHDA and CDR2 SQIVND (reference sequence). The CDR3 runs to 17 residues.

The chain joins TRBV14 to TRBJ1-6; tentatively, D is TRBD1 (6 bases). The germline V gene has CDR1 SGHDN and CDR2 FVKESK. Between the trimmed V and J ends, which lost 2 bases and 2 bases, there was a span of 13 bases. The CDR3 is made up of 17 amino acids. Here the CDR3 reads CASSQFTGNTYNSPLHF. The CDR3 nucleotides read TGTGCCAGCAGCCAATTTACAGGGAACACCTATAATTCACCCCTCCACTTT.

The chain links TRBV2 to TRBJ1-2; no firm D call. The CDR3 is made up of 13 amino acids. Germline values: CDR1 SNHLY, CDR2 FYNNEI. Trimming took 2 bases from V and 8 from J, leaving 12 bases between them. This CDR3 is CASSEWEGGGYTF. DNA for the CDR3: TGTGCCAGCAGTGAATGGGAGGGTGGGGGCTACACCTTC.